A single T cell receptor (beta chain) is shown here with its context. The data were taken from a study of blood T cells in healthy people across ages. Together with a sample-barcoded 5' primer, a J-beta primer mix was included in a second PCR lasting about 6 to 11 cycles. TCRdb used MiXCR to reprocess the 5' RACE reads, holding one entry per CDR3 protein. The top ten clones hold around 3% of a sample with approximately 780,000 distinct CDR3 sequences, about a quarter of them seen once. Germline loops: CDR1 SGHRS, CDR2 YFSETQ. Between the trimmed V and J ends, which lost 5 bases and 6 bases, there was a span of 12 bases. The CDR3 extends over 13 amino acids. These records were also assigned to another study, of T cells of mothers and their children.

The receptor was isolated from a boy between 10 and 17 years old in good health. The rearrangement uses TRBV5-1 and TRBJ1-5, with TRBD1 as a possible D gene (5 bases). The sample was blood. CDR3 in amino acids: CASSTGVGQPQHF. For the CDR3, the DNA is TGCGCCAGCAGTACGGGGGTGGGTCAGCCCCAGCATTTT.